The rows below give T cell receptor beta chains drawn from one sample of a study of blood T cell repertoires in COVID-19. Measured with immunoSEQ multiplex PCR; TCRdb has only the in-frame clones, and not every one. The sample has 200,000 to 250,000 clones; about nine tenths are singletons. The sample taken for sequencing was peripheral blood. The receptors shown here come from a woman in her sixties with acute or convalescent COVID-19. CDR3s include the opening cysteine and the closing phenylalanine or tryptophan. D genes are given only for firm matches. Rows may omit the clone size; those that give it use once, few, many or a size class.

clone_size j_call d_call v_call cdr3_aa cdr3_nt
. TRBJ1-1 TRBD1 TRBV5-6 CASSLEGGGAEAFF TGTGCCAGCAGCTTGGAAGGGGGCGGCGCTGAAGCTTTCTTT
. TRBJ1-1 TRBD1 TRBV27 CASSFGQGRVTEAFF TGTGCCAGCAGTTTCGGACAGGGTAGAGTCACTGAAGCTTTCTTT
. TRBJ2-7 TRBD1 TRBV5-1 CASSRDRGHSYEQYF TGCGCCAGCAGCAGGGACAGGGGCCACTCCTACGAGCAGTACTTC
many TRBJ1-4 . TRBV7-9 CASSLTWDQGTVEKLFF TGTGCCAGCAGCTTGACTTGGGACCAGGGGACGGTCGAAAAACTGTTTTTT
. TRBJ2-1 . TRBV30 CAWEAGAVLRKFF TGTGCCTGGGAAGCGGGTGCGGTCCTCAGGAAGTTCTTC
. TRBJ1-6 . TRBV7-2 CASSLRYGIYNSPLHF TGTGCCAGCAGCTTACGGTACGGGATATATAATTCACCCCTCCACTTT
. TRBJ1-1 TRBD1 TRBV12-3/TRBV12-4 CASIVQGITEAFF TGTGCCAGCATTGTACAGGGGATCACTGAAGCTTTCTTT
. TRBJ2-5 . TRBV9 CASSVGGAQETQYF TGTGCCAGCAGCGTAGGTGGAGCACAAGAGACCCAGTACTTC
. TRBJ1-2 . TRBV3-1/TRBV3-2 CASSQSQGWSEWTF TGTGCCAGCAGCCAAAGTCAGGGTTGGTCGGAATGGACCTTC
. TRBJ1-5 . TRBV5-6 CASSLAGQSYQPQHF TGTGCCAGCAGCTTGGCGGGACAATCCTATCAGCCCCAGCATTTT
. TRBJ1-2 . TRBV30 CAWSLTAGGYTF TGTGCCTGGAGTCTTACAGCGGGTGGCTACACCTTC
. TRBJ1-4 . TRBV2 CASSQKGREATNEKLFF TGTGCCAGCAGCCAAAAAGGGAGGGAAGCAACTAATGAAAAACTGTTTTTT
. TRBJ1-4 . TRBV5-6 CASSFRVPNEKLFF TGTGCCAGCAGCTTCAGGGTACCTAATGAAAAACTGTTTTTT
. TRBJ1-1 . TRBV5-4 CASSSGQKNTEAFF TGTGCCAGCAGCTCAGGACAGAAGAACACTGAAGCTTTCTTT
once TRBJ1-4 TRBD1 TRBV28 CASSFGDRAEKLFF TGTGCCAGCAGTTTCGGCGACAGGGCAGAAAAACTGTTTTTT
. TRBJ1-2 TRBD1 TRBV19 CASSSRDRVNGYTF TGTGCCAGTAGTAGCCGGGACAGGGTAAATGGCTACACCTTC
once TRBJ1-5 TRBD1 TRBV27 CASSLDTGGGQPQHF TGTGCCAGCAGTTTAGATACAGGGGGCGGACAGCCCCAGCATTTT
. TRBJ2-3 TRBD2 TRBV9 CASSVGNSGRPDTQYF TGTGCCAGCAGCGTAGGAAATAGCGGGAGACCAGATACGCAGTATTTT
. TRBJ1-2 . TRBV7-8 CASSLTLSGAGFDYGYTF TGTGCCAGCAGCTTAACCCTCTCAGGGGCAGGGTTTGACTATGGCTACACCTTC
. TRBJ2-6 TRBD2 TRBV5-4 CASSLSWREGLGANVLTF TGTGCCAGCAGCCTGAGTTGGCGGGAGGGCCTGGGGGCCAACGTCCTGACTTTC
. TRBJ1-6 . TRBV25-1 CASSEYFGRDGSPLHF TGTGCCAGCAGTGAATATTTCGGCAGGGATGGTTCACCCCTCCACTTT
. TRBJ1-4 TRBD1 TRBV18 CASSPPAGGREKLFF TGTGCCAGCTCACCACCCGCAGGGGGAAGGGAAAAACTGTTTTTT
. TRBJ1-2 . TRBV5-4 CASRTTASYGYTF TGTGCCAGCAGGACGACAGCAAGTTATGGCTACACCTTC
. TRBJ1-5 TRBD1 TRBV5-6 CASSWDRNQPQHF TGTGCCAGCAGCTGGGACAGAAATCAGCCCCAGCATTTT
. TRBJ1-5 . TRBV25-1 CASRMGGGDSNQPQHF TGTGCCAGCAGGATGGGAGGGGGGGATAGCAATCAGCCCCAGCATTTT
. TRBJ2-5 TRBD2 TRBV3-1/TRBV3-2 CASSPITSGGEETQYF TGTGCCAGCAGCCCAATCACTAGCGGGGGGGAAGAGACCCAGTACTTC
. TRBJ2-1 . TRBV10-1 CASSEFQECYNEQFF TGCGCCAGCAGTGAGTTTCAGGAATGTTACAATGAGCAGTTCTTC
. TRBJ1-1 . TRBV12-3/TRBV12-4 CASTMNTEAFF TGTGCCAGCACTATGAACACTGAAGCTTTCTTT
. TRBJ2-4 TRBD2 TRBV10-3 CAISEYPGTSGRDIQYF TGTGCCATCAGTGAGTACCCCGGGACTAGCGGGCGGGACATTCAGTACTTC
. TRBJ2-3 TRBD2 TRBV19 CASSSGTSGGTDTQYF TGTGCCAGTAGTTCCGGGACTAGCGGGGGCACAGATACGCAGTATTTT
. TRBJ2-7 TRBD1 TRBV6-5 CASSNDRDQQYF TGTGCCAGCAGTAACGACAGGGACCAGCAGTACTTC
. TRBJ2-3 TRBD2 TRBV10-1 CASSTWGGSGTDTQYF TGCGCCAGCAGTACCTGGGGCGGGAGTGGCACAGATACGCAGTATTTT
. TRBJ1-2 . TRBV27 CASSLRSGQPQGYTF TGTGCCAGCAGTTTACGGTCAGGACAACCACAAGGCTACACCTTC
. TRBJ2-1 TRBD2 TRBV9 CASSPGGSGSLSYNEQFF TGTGCCAGCAGCCCAGGGGGTAGCGGGAGCCTTTCGTACAATGAGCAGTTCTTC
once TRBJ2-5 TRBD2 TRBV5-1 CASSPPGLAGGEGTQYF TGCGCCAGCAGCCCACCGGGACTAGCGGGAGGGGAAGGGACCCAGTACTTC
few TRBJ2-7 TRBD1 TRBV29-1 CSVEPGQGSGEQYF TGCAGCGTCGAACCGGGACAGGGATCTGGCGAGCAGTACTTC
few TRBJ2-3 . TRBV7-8 CASSLAAFTDTQYF TGTGCCAGCAGCTTAGCAGCTTTCACAGATACGCAGTATTTT
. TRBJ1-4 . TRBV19 CASRRAGLNEKLFF TGTGCCAGTAGGCGGGCTGGATTGAATGAAAAACTGTTTTTT
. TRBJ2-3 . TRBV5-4 CASSSGLPPDTQYF TGTGCCAGCAGTTCCGGACTCCCCCCAGATACGCAGTATTTT
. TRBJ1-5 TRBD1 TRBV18 CASSVDRGPGQPQHF TGTGCCAGCTCAGTCGACAGGGGGCCCGGGCAGCCCCAGCATTTT
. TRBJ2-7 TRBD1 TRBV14 CASSPPGQFYEQYF TGTGCCAGCAGCCCGCCGGGACAGTTCTACGAGCAGTACTTC
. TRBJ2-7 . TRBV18 CASSPDYISYEQYF TGTGCCAGCTCCCCAGACTACATCAGCTACGAGCAGTACTTC
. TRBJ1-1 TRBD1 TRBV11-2 CASSLVPGGLGTEAFF TGTGCCAGCAGCTTAGTGCCAGGGGGTTTGGGGACTGAAGCTTTCTTT
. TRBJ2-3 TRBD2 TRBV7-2 CASSLRMRASGITDTQYF TGTGCCAGCAGCTTGAGGATGCGGGCTAGCGGGATCACAGATACGCAGTATTTT
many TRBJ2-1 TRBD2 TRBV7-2 CASSLHGRGGSYNEQFF TGTGCCAGCAGCTTACACGGGCGGGGGGGCTCCTACAATGAGCAGTTCTTC
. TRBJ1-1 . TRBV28 CASSLGLITEAFF TGTGCCAGCAGTTTAGGCCTTATCACTGAAGCTTTCTTT